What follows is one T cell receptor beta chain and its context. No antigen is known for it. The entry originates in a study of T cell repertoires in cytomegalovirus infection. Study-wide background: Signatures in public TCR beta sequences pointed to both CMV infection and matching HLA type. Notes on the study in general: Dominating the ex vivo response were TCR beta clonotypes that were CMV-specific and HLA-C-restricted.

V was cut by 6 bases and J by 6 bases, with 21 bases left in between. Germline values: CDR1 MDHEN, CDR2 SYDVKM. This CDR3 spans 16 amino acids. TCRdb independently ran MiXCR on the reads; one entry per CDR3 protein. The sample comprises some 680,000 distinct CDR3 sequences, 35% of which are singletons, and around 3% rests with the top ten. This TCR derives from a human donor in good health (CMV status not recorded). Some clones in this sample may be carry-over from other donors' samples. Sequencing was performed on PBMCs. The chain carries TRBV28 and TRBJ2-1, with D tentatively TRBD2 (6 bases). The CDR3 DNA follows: TGTGCCAGCAGCCAAGCCGGGAGACCGAAGGTCAATGAGCAGTTCTTC. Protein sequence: CASSQAGRPKVNEQFF. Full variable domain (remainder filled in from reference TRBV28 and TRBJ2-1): DVKVTQSSRYLVKRTGEKVFLECVQDMDHENMFWYRQDPGLGLRLIYFSYDVKMKEKGDIPEGYSVSREKKERFSLILESASTNQTSMYLCASSQAGRPKVNEQFFGPGTRLTVL.